Included here is one T cell receptor (beta chain) sequence, with context. Its matching antigen is unknown. The data are from a study of a mutant IDH1 vaccine in newly diagnosed glioma. Produced via immunoSEQ multiplex PCR; TCRdb's table is partial and in-frame only. Of roughly 32,000 clones listed, roughly 90% are singletons. Time point: week 47, end of study. The vaccine gave 300 ug of a 20-mer mutant IDH1 peptide subcutaneously per dose. Donor tumors were new WHO grade 3 or 4 IDH1-mutant, ATRX-lost astrocytomas. CDR3 length: 17 residues. Germline loops: CDR1 SGHRS, CDR2 YFSETQ. The ends lost 4 bases at V and 3 bases at J; junction bases unmatched: 5.

The gene calls are TRBV5-1 and TRBJ2-3, with 16 nucleotides matching TRBD2. This clonotype was sampled from a man aged 40-49 years with glioma. This specimen was PBMCs, taken from a glioma patient whose treatment included an IDH1 peptide vaccine. Here the CDR3 DNA reads TGCGCCAGCAGCATGGGACTAGCGGGAGGGCCAACAGATACGCAGTATTTT. Protein product: CASSMGLAGGPTDTQYF.